A single sample is the source of the 17 T cell receptor beta chains below, sequenced in a study of T cells in Graves' hyperthyroidism and ophthalmopathy. Regions amplified from RNA transcripts were the TCR beta CDR3 regions. During a first-round RT-PCR of the TCR CDR3, the HTBI primer set was used. A single record per CDR3 protein comes from TCRdb applying MiXCR to the multiplex PCR reads. The data contain fewer than 650,000 distinct CDR3 sequences, roughly 15% of them seen just once; the ten biggest clones take up 14%. Sequencing was done on a sample of blood. Receptor source: a woman in her thirties or forties with Graves' hyperthyroidism.

This clonotype was detected a few times. The J gene is TRBJ1-6, the V gene TRBV6-5; the D is unclear. The CDR3 covers 16 residues. V gave up 0 bases and J gave up 6 bases, with 12 bases separating them. The V gene's germline CDR1 is MNHEY and CDR2 SVGAGI. This chain's CDR3 is CASSYSAQPPNSPLHF. Written as DNA, the CDR3 is TGTGCCAGCAGTTACTCTGCTCAGCCTCCTAATTCACCCCTCCACTTT.

This clonotype was counted at least ten times. The V and J genes are TRBV3-1 and TRBJ1-4, with D unresolved. In germline, CDR1 is LGHDT, CDR2 YNNKEL (reference sequence). Trimming stripped 4 bases from V and 3 bases from J, with 15 bases between. The CDR3 contains 16 residues. This chain's CDR3 is CASSPGRVWANEKLFF. For the CDR3, the DNA is TGTGCCAGCAGCCCCGGAAGGGTGTGGGCTAATGAAAAACTGTTTTTT.

This chain links TRBV20-1 with TRBJ2-3, with TRBD2 matching over 9 bases. V lost 6 bases to trimming and J lost 1 base; unmatched junction nucleotides: 8. The CDR3 extends over 15 amino acids. The germline V gene encodes CDR1 DFQATT and CDR2 SNEGSKA (reference sequence). The CDR3 coding sequence is TGCAGTGCAAACCCACTAGCGGGCCGCACAGATACGCAGTATTTT. Protein product: CSANPLAGRTDTQYF.

This clonotype was seen repeatedly, ten times or more. The gene calls are TRBV30 and TRBJ1-5; tentatively, D is TRBD1 (5 bases). V lost 1 base and J 9 bases, leaving 16 bases between the germline ends. Germline CDR1 GTSNPN, CDR2 SVGIG (reference sequence). The CDR3 loop spans 14 amino acids. The CDR3 DNA sequence: TGTGCCTGGAGTGCGTCCGTGGGGCTGGGGCCCCAGCATTTT. Residues: CAWSASVGLGPQHF.

The genes are TRBV20-1 and TRBJ1-1; no firm D call. The V gene's germline CDR1 is DFQATT and CDR2 SNEGSKA (reference sequence). Trimming stripped 3 bases from V and 0 bases from J, with 8 bases between. The CDR3 is 13 residues long. DNA for the CDR3: TGCAGTGCTAGGCAACCAATGAACACTGAAGCTTTCTTT. It specifies CSARQPMNTEAFF.

This clonotype was observed many times. The J gene is TRBJ1-1, the V gene TRBV12-5; 10 bases agree with TRBD1. Germline V gene data show CDR1 as LGHNT and CDR2 as FRNRAP. The CDR3 has 21 amino acids. With 5 bases clipped from V and 4 bases from J, the junction kept 25 bases outside the gene matches. In DNA, the CDR3 is TGTGCTAGTGGTACAAATCCGGGACAGGGGAACTCGGAGTATCACGGCACTGAAGCTTTCTTT. Its translation: CASGTNPGQGNSEYHGTEAFF. The whole variable domain, filled in from reference TRBV12-5 and TRBJ1-1, reads DARVTQTPRHKVTEMGQEVTMRCQPILGHNTVFWYRQTMMQGLELLAYFRNRAPLDDSGMPKDRFSAEMPDATLATLKIQPSEPRDSAVYFCASGTNPGQGNSEYHGTEAFFGQGTRLTVV.

This clonotype was observed at least ten times. V and J are TRBV9 and TRBJ2-1, with D maybe TRBD1 (6 bases). In germline, CDR1 is SGDLS, CDR2 YYNGEE. Trimming shortened V by 0 bases and J by 10 bases, and 14 bases separated the two germline ends. This CDR3 comprises 14 residues. The CDR3 reads CASSVGTGPKEQFF. CDR3 in DNA: TGTGCCAGCAGCGTAGGTACAGGGCCCAAGGAGCAGTTCTTC.

The chain combines TRBV28 with TRBJ2-1; D not certain. Germline V lookup: CDR1 MDHEN, CDR2 SYDVKM. The CDR3 consists of 12 residues. The V end lost 3 bases, the J end lost 6 bases, and 6 bases lay between the germline ends. In nucleotides, the CDR3 is TGTGCCAGCAGTTTCGCACGCAATGAGCAGTTCTTC. It specifies CASSFARNEQFF.

This clonotype was seen ten or more times. The chain combines TRBV12-3 or TRBV12-4 with TRBJ2-7; 7 bases line up with TRBD2. This CDR3 comprises 15 residues. With V trimmed by 5 bases and J by 4 bases, 11 bases remained unmatched. The CDR3 nucleotides are TGTGCCAGCAGTCCCAATGTGGGGGGGGGATACGAGCAGTACTTC. It encodes CASSPNVGGGYEQYF.

This clonotype was counted many times. The chain uses TRBV14 and TRBJ2-3, with D perhaps TRBD2 (5 bases). Trimming cost V 3 bases and J 4 bases, with 14 bases left between them. Germline V gene lookup returns CDR1 SGHDN and CDR2 FVKESK. The CDR3 extends over 15 amino acids. CDR3: CASSQRGLASDTQYF. CDR3 sequence (DNA): TGTGCCAGCAGCCAGAGAGGGCTAGCATCAGATACGCAGTATTTT.

The table lists this clonotype with many counts. The chain combines TRBV27 with TRBJ2-1; D might be TRBD1 (6 bases). CDR1 and CDR2 from the germline V gene are MNHEY and SMNVEV (reference sequence). The CDR3 spans 14 residues. V was pared by 2 bases and J by 5 bases, with 10 bases between. CDR3 sequence reads: CASSLNRADNEQFF. CDR3 DNA sequence: TGTGCCAGCAGTTTAAACAGGGCTGACAATGAGCAGTTCTTC.

This clonotype turned up a few times. CDR3 amino acids: CASATTGIVDQPQHF. Here the CDR3 DNA reads TGTGCCAGCGCCACGACAGGGATAGTAGATCAGCCCCAGCATTTT. This chain joins TRBV2 and TRBJ1-5; 7 bases agree with TRBD1. Per the germline V gene, CDR1 is SNHLY and CDR2 is FYNNEI. CDR3 length equals 15 residues. The J segment lost 5 bases and the V segment lost 8 bases, leaving 12 bases of the junction unmatched.

This clonotype was picked up a small number of times. The chain recombines TRBV29-1 with TRBJ1-2; 8 bases map to TRBD1. This CDR3 is built from 13 residues. CDR1 is SQVTM and CDR2 is ANQGSEA in the germline V gene. The junction had 3 bases not matched to a gene; V was cut back by 6 bases and J by 0 bases. The CDR3: CSVQDRANYGYTF. The CDR3 coding sequence is TGCAGCGTCCAGGACAGGGCTAACTATGGCTACACCTTC.

This clonotype was recorded at least ten times. The rearrangement links TRBV3-1 to TRBJ2-7; 10 bases fit TRBD2. Germline V gene data show CDR1 as LGHDT and CDR2 as YNNKEL (reference sequence). This CDR3 has 16 residues. J lost 7 bases, V lost 1 base, and 10 bases had no gene match. For the CDR3, the DNA is TGTGCCAGCAGCCAAGGTTATCTAGCGGGAGACTGGGAGCAGTACTTC. It encodes CASSQGYLAGDWEQYF.

There are many counts of this clonotype. The CDR3 region is CASSPGGIQETQYF. In nucleotides, the CDR3 is TGTGCCAGCTCACCAGGGGGAATCCAAGAGACCCAGTACTTC. V gene TRBV18 combines with J gene TRBJ2-5; D is perhaps TRBD1 or TRBD2 (5 bases each). V lost 2 bases and J lost 1, with 8 bases in between. Per the germline V gene, CDR1 is KGHSH and CDR2 is LQKENI. The CDR3 sequence is 14 residues long.

V usage is TRBV5-4 and J usage is TRBJ1-1; TRBD1 is a possible D gene (5 bases). The V end was cut by 5 bases, the J end by 1 base, with 12 bases between. The germline V gene has CDR1 SGHNT and CDR2 YYREEE (reference sequence). The CDR3 runs to 14 residues. CDR3 bases: TGTGCCAGCAGAGAGTACGGGGGGAACACTGAAGCTTTCTTT. Its translation: CASREYGGNTEAFF.

This clonotype was detected many times. V and J are TRBV28 and TRBJ2-1; D perhaps matches TRBD2 (6 bases). Germline V gives CDR1 MDHEN, CDR2 SYDVKM. The CDR3 runs to 14 residues. V lost 5 bases, J lost 6 bases, and 14 bases lay in between. CDR3: CASSAGPSRNEQFF. The CDR3 bases are TGTGCCAGCAGTGCGGGGCCTTCTCGCAATGAGCAGTTCTTC.